This T cell receptor beta chain was identified during a study of metastatic and nonmetastatic thyroid tumors (TCRdb year 2020). Looking at the study overall: Repertoires were compared across peripheral blood and tumor or nodule tissue samples from malignant and benign thyroid patients. The investigation overall reported the following: In both blood and tumor samples, TCR beta diversity was reported to be significantly higher in malignant tumors than in benign nodules.

Library preparation employed PCR. The listed sequencing device is Illumina HiSeq 4000. High-throughput sequencing was used to profile the TCR beta-chain CDR3 region of every patient. In the authors' own workflow: Drawing on CDR3 differences between clinicopathological groups, the researchers built a classifier meant to tell apart patients with distant-metastatic papillary thyroid cancer. The Shannon index was used to assess repertoire diversity, and the Morisita-Horn index was used to assess tumor-blood repertoire similarity. Through fastp at Q25 and MiXCR, TCRdb rebuilt clones from the public reads, retaining in-frame beta chains. The V and J calls come from TCRdb's annotation, not from the publication. This sample lists about 69,000 clones; more than 13% were detected once. Of the sample, about 7% falls within the top ten clones. No patient had received any treatment before thyroid surgery. Using T-cell receptor beta sequencing, the study looked back at clinical samples from patients collected from about 2011 to 2019.

The CDR3 runs 15 amino acids, cysteine and phenylalanine included. Only the CDR3 region is kept as DNA, spanning 45 bases read in frame from base 1. V sheds 4 bases and J sheds 2 bases, leaving 16 bases between their ends. According to the germline V gene (reference sequence), CDR1 reads DFQATT and CDR2 reads SNEGSKA. The table lists this clone with many counts. Which antigen it targets is not known. Qualities for individual bases were not recorded, and no much larger clone is one base off. The sequence was obtained from a male donor with papillary thyroid cancer or a benign thyroid nodule (not recorded which). Some clones in this sample may be carry-over from other donors' samples. The sequenced material came from blood. The V and J segments used are TRBV20-1 and TRBJ2-3; TRBD2 might be the D gene, on 6 matching bases. The CDR3 in this case is CSATALGLFTDTQYF. At the DNA level, the sequence is TGCAGTGCTACGGCTTTGGGACTCTTCACAGATACGCAGTATTTT.